A selection of T cell receptor beta chains follows, all from one sample in a study of blood T cells in healthy people across ages. TCRdb called the 5' RACE reads again in MiXCR, with one record for every CDR3 protein. Counted here are approximately 1.5 million distinct CDR3 sequences, approximately 43% occurring once; the ten biggest clones make up about 4.1%. The sequencing input was blood. All receptors derive from a woman aged 18 to 35 in good health. Each CDR3 is given with its conserved first and last residue. The D gene is left open where the match is weak. Size values are once, few and many counts, or a class for expanded clones, and some rows have none.

>TRBV20-1|TRBD1|.|13|TRBJ2-5
TGCAGTGCTGGGAGACAGGGCAGGAAGACCCAGTACTTC
CSAGRQGRKTQYF
>TRBV12-3/TRBV12-4|.|.|11|TRBJ2-1
TGTGCCAGCAGTTTCCAGCTGTGGCAGTTCTTC
CASSFQLWQFF
>TRBV10-3|.|once|15|TRBJ2-7
TGTGCCATCAGTGAGTCGGGGGGCCTCTCCTACGAGCAGTACTTC
CAISESGGLSYEQYF
>TRBV4-1|TRBD1|many|14|TRBJ1-2
TGCGCCAGCAGGCAAATACAGGGGGCGTATGGCTACACCTTC
CASRQIQGAYGYTF
>TRBV7-2|.|few|15|TRBJ2-5
TGTGCCAGCAGCCCAATTCCCAGACAGAAAGAGACCCAGTACTTC
CASSPIPRQKETQYF
>TRBV3-1|.|.|13|TRBJ2-2
TGTGCCAGCAGCCAAGATACCAGCGGGGAGCTGTTTTTT
CASSQDTSGELFF
>TRBV24-1|.|.|13|TRBJ2-1
TGTGCCACCATGGCGGCACCATACAATGAGCAGTTCTTC
CATMAAPYNEQFF
>TRBV20-1|TRBD2|.|16|TRBJ2-7
TGCAGTGCTAGGGGCCTAGCGGGAGGAACGTACGTTGAGCAGTACTTC
CSARGLAGGTYVEQYF
>TRBV20-1|TRBD1|.|13|TRBJ1-1
TGCAGTGCTGGGGACAGGGTAAAAACTGAAGCTTTCTTT
CSAGDRVKTEAFF
>TRBV29-1|.|.|12|TRBJ2-7
TGCAGCGTTGAAGGGGTCAGATCCGAGCAGTACTTC
CSVEGVRSEQYF
>TRBV27|.|few|14|TRBJ2-7
TGTGCCAGCAGTTTCAGGGCCACTAGGCTCGAGCAGTACTTC
CASSFRATRLEQYF
>TRBV27|.|few|13|TRBJ2-5
TGTGCCAGCAGGAGGGGGTATGACGGGACCCAGTACTTC
CASRRGYDGTQYF
>TRBV7-9|.|.|14|TRBJ2-7
TGTGCCAGCAGCCAACTTCTCAAGGAGTACGAGCAGTACTTC
CASSQLLKEYEQYF
>TRBV12-3/TRBV12-4|.|few|13|TRBJ2-5
TGTGCCAGCACCCTGGACAACGTGAGGACCCAGTACTTC
CASTLDNVRTQYF